Given below is one T cell receptor (beta chain) in context. These data belong to a study of blood T cell repertoires in COVID-19. The overall study: Acute and convalescent COVID-19 samples came from the United States, Italy and Spain.

The V gene's germline CDR1 is SGHTA and CDR2 FQGTGA. The CDR3 runs 11 residues. With 3 bases removed from V and 13 bases from J, the gap between germline ends came to 9 bases. Generated by immunoSEQ multiplex PCR, the TCRdb table keeps only in-frame clones and is missing some. The data show approximately 220,000 clones, approximately 81% seen once. The source material was peripheral blood. This clonotype was sampled from a woman older than 75 with acute or convalescent COVID-19. This chain connects TRBV7-3 to TRBJ1-4; D gene ambiguous. CDR3 sequence (DNA): TGTGCCAGCAGCTTTCCCCCGGTACTGTTTTTT. Protein: CASSFPPVLFF.